This entry lists 29 T cell receptor beta chains sequenced from one sample in a study of identical twins. TCRdb called the 5' RACE reads again in MiXCR, with one record for every CDR3 protein. The sample lists about 100,000 distinct CDR3 sequences; 5.9% were seen once. The sequencing input was memory T cells sorted from blood. The source of these receptors is a woman in her 50s in good health.

There are many counts of this clonotype. The chain employs TRBV6-6 and TRBJ1-5; D is perhaps TRBD1 (5 bases). V lost 1 base and J lost 3, with 13 bases in between. The CDR3 spans 16 residues. Per the germline V gene, CDR1 is MNHNY and CDR2 is SVGAGI (reference sequence). The CDR3 region has the DNA TGTGCCAGCAGTTACTTTAGTAGGGGTACCAATCAGCCCCAGCATTTT. Translation: CASSYFSRGTNQPQHF.

Many counts were recorded for this clonotype. The chain joins TRBV11-1 to TRBJ2-1; the match to TRBD2 covers 8 bases. This CDR3 region has 17 residues. V was pared by 2 bases and J by 1 base, with 7 bases of the junction left unmatched. Germline-derived CDR1 and CDR2 are SGHAT and FQDESV (reference sequence). CDR3 nucleotide sequence: TGTGCCAGCAGCTTACTCACTAGCGGATTGTCCTACAATGAGCAGTTCTTC. It translates to CASSLLTSGLSYNEQFF.

Ten or more counts support this clonotype. The V and J genes are TRBV12-3 or TRBV12-4 and TRBJ2-1; D is perhaps TRBD1 or TRBD2 (5 bases each). The CDR3 covers 16 residues. With 5 bases removed from V and 6 bases from J, the gap between germline ends came to 20 bases. The CDR3 protein is CASSPRGRQTGNEQFF. In DNA, the CDR3 is TGTGCCAGCAGTCCTAGGGGACGGCAGACGGGCAATGAGCAGTTCTTC.

At least ten counts were recorded for this clonotype. J is TRBJ2-2 and V is TRBV6-1, with 8 bases fitting TRBD1. The CDR3 extends over 15 amino acids. Germline CDR1 and CDR2: MNHNS and SASEGT. J gave up 2 bases and V 6 bases, and 5 bases lay outside the gene matches. DNA of the CDR3: TGTGCCAGCAGCTTCGGACAGGGAAACACCGGGGAGCTGTTTTTT. As protein: CASSFGQGNTGELFF.

J is TRBJ1-2 and V is TRBV6-6, with 8 positions matching TRBD1. Trimming removed 5 bases from V and 7 bases from J; junction bases left unmatched: 9. The CDR3 spans 14 residues. Germline CDR1 reads MNHNY; CDR2 reads SVGAGI (reference sequence). The CDR3 nucleotides read TGTGCCAGCAGTCACGACAGGGGTTACGGTGGCTACACCTTC. Amino acids: CASSHDRGYGGYTF.

Many counts were recorded for this clonotype. The chain has TRBV20-1 and TRBJ2-7; the D gene is possibly TRBD1 (6 bases). Germline V CDR1 and CDR2: DFQATT, SNEGSKA (reference sequence). The CDR3 spans 15 residues. Trimming removed 6 bases at V and 3 bases at J, with 21 bases between. This CDR3 reads CSAPIPGHFLYEQYF. The CDR3 region has the DNA TGCAGTGCCCCAATACCGGGACACTTTCTCTACGAGCAGTACTTC.

V gene TRBV3-1 combines with J gene TRBJ2-3; D remains ambiguous. The germline gives CDR1 LGHDT, CDR2 YNNKEL (reference sequence). This CDR3 comprises 16 residues. V was cut by 2 bases and J by 0 bases, with 12 bases left in between. CDR3: CASSQMDGFSTDTQYF. CDR3 nucleotide sequence: TGTGCCAGCAGCCAAATGGACGGATTTAGCACAGATACGCAGTATTTT.

Ten or more counts support this clonotype. The V gene is TRBV7-9, the J gene TRBJ2-5; D remains ambiguous. With 1 base removed from V and 7 bases from J, the gap between germline ends came to 10 bases. The CDR3 length is 13 residues. Germline CDR1 is SEHNR and CDR2 is FQNEAQ (reference sequence). The CDR3 spells CASSLGLHGTQYF. The CDR3, as DNA: TGTGCCAGCAGCTTAGGGCTCCACGGGACCCAGTACTTC. The full variable domain, rest sourced from reference TRBV7-9 and TRBJ2-5, is DTGVSQNPRHKITKRGQNVTFRCDPISEHNRLYWYRQTLGQGPEFLTYFQNEAQLEKSRLLSDRFSAERPKGSFSTLEIQRTEQGDSAMYLCASSLGLHGTQYFGPGTRLLVL.

The sample holds many counts of this clonotype. This sequence joins TRBV6-5 and TRBJ2-4; tentatively, D is TRBD1 or TRBD2 (5 bases each). The germline CDR1 and CDR2 sequences are MNHEY and SVGAGI. Trimming left V 0 bases short and J 1 base short, with 10 bases between. There are 16 residues in the CDR3. The CDR3 DNA is TGTGCCAGCAGTTACTCGAAAGGGACGGCCAAAAACATTCAGTACTTC. Translating it yields CASSYSKGTAKNIQYF.

This rearrangement joins TRBV6-1 to TRBJ1-1, with D possibly TRBD1 on 5 matching bases. Germline CDR1 MNHNS, CDR2 SASEGT. The CDR3 loop spans 12 amino acids. With 6 bases removed from V and 4 bases from J, the gap between germline ends came to 9 bases. The CDR3 sequence is CASRWGGTEAFF. The DNA for the CDR3 is TGTGCCAGCAGATGGGGGGGCACTGAAGCTTTCTTT.

For the CDR3, the DNA is TGCGCCAGCAGCTTCTCAAGCGGGTGGCTCGGGGGGTACCAAGAGACCCAGTACTTC. Its protein product is CASSFSSGWLGGYQETQYF. The gene calls are TRBV5-1 and TRBJ2-5; 7 bases align to TRBD2. CDR3 length: 19 amino acids. Germline V gene lookup returns CDR1 SGHRS and CDR2 YFSETQ. V was clipped by 2 bases and J by 0 bases; unmatched bases: 16.

Ten or more counts support this clonotype. The chain employs TRBV5-5 and TRBJ2-5, with D possibly TRBD2 on 5 matching bases. Trimming pared 0 bases from V and 2 bases from J, leaving 8 bases between. This CDR3 is built from 14 residues. Germline assignment: CDR1 SGHKS and CDR2 YYEKEE (reference sequence). CDR3 amino acids: CASSLAGYQETQYF. In DNA form, the CDR3 reads TGTGCCAGCAGCTTGGCGGGGTATCAAGAGACCCAGTACTTC.

This clonotype was detected many times. This sequence joins TRBV18 and TRBJ1-6; perhaps TRBD1 as D (5 bases). Deletions cut 5 bases from V and 7 bases from J, with 18 bases between. From germline, CDR1 is KGHSH and CDR2 LQKENI. CDR3 size: 16 residues. This CDR3 is CASSTTQGLWNSPLHF. The CDR3, as DNA: TGTGCCAGCTCAACTACCCAGGGTTTGTGGAATTCACCCCTCCACTTT. Using reference TRBV18 and TRBJ1-6 for the parts outside the CDR3, the full variable domain is NAGVMQNPRHLVRRRGQEARLRCSPMKGHSHVYWYRQLPEEGLKFMVYLQKENIIDESGMPKERFSAEFPKEGPSILRIQQVVRGDSAAYFCASSTTQGLWNSPLHFGNGTRLTVT.

The chain couples TRBV21-1 to TRBJ2-7; whether TRBD1, the table's D call, matches the DNA was not checked. TRBV21-1 is termed a pseudogene. The CDR3 has 14 residues. CDR3 loop: CASSKWGSTYEQYV. Written as DNA, the CDR3 is TGTGCCAGCAGCAAGTGGGGCAGTACCTACGAGCAGTACGTC.

This clonotype has a handful of counts. The CDR3 region has the DNA TGTGCCAGCAGCCACCTTGAAGCGGGCGACTACAATGAGCAGTTCTTC. This encodes CASSHLEAGDYNEQFF. The chain links TRBV5-4 to TRBJ2-1; D is possibly TRBD2 (6 bases). CDR1 and CDR2 from the germline V gene are SGHNT and YYREEE (reference sequence). This CDR3 is 16 amino acids long. Trimming left V 4 bases short and J 3 bases short, with 17 bases between. The variable domain in full, with the rest retrieved from reference TRBV5-4 and TRBJ2-1, is ETGVTQSPTHLIKTRGQQVTLRCSSQSGHNTVSWYQQALGQGPQFIFQYYREEENGRGNFPPRFSGLQFPNYSSELNVNALELDDSALYLCASSHLEAGDYNEQFFGPGTRLTVL.

This clonotype was observed a handful of times. The chain carries TRBV2 and TRBJ1-5, with 7 nucleotides matching TRBD1. V was pared by 6 bases and J by 3 bases, with 8 bases of the junction left unmatched. The CDR3 totals 15 residues. Germline lookup yields CDR1 SNHLY and CDR2 FYNNEI. Here the CDR3 DNA reads TGTGCCAGCAGGAGAGGGACAGAGAACAATCAGCCCCAGCATTTT. As protein: CASRRGTENNQPQHF.

This clonotype has at least ten counts. CDR3: CSARVGPGRAGYTF. In DNA form, the CDR3 reads TGCAGTGCTAGAGTTGGGCCCGGACGGGCGGGCTACACCTTC. V usage is TRBV20-1 and J usage is TRBJ1-2; the D is unclear. CDR1 and CDR2 (germline): DFQATT, SNEGSKA (reference sequence). This CDR3 has 14 amino acids. Trimming stripped 1 base from V and 8 bases from J, with 17 bases between.

V gene TRBV3-1 combines with J gene TRBJ2-1, with D possibly TRBD2 on 5 matching bases. The V and J ends lost 4 bases and 8 bases respectively, with 12 bases between them. The germline CDR1 and CDR2 sequences are LGHDT and YNNKEL (reference sequence). The length of the CDR3 is 13 residues. DNA of the CDR3: TGTGCCAGCAGCCTACACGCCGGGGATGAGCAGTTCTTC. This translates into CASSLHAGDEQFF.

The rearrangement links TRBV10-3 to TRBJ1-1; 7 nucleotides match TRBD1. V lost 0 bases, J lost 9 bases, and 10 bases stayed unmatched. The CDR3 sequence is 15 residues long. The germline CDR1 and CDR2 sequences are ENHRY and SYGVKD. CDR3 sequence (DNA): TGTGCCATCAGTGAGTCGGTGGGCCACAGGGGCCAAGCTTTCTTT. Its protein product is CAISESVGHRGQAFF.

This clonotype came up many times. This chain links TRBV3-1 with TRBJ2-3, with a tentative D call TRBD1 (5 bases). Germline lookup yields CDR1 LGHDT and CDR2 YNNKEL (reference sequence). Trimming cost V 6 bases and J 2 bases, with 12 bases left between them. The CDR3 covers 14 residues. The CDR3 nucleotides are TGTGCCAGCAGGGCCTTGGACAACACAGATACGCAGTATTTT. Protein product: CASRALDNTDTQYF.

This clonotype was recorded many times. CDR3 bases: TGCGCCAGCAGCGTCTCTCGCGGGGGCACAGATACGCAGTATTTT. Residues: CASSVSRGGTDTQYF. This chain joins TRBV5-1 and TRBJ2-3; D is perhaps TRBD2 (6 bases). Germline lookup yields CDR1 SGHRS and CDR2 YFSETQ. Trimming stripped 4 bases from V and 1 base from J, with 13 bases between. This CDR3 is 15 amino acids long.

This clonotype was picked up a small number of times. V and J are TRBV12-3 or TRBV12-4 and TRBJ2-1, with 7 bases fitting TRBD2. This CDR3 comprises 13 residues. The V gene end was trimmed by 8 bases and the J gene end by 10 bases; junction bases not matched to a gene: 11. For the CDR3, the DNA is TGTGCCAGCGCCCCTAATAGCGGGTTAGAGCAGTTCTTC. It yields the protein CASAPNSGLEQFF.

Many counts were recorded for this clonotype. The chain employs TRBV5-1 and TRBJ2-3; a possible D gene is TRBD1 (5 bases). The CDR3 is made up of 14 amino acids. Trimming cost V 5 bases and J 3 bases, with 13 bases left between them. Per the germline V gene, CDR1 is SGHRS and CDR2 is YFSETQ. The CDR3 DNA follows: TGCGCCAGCAGAAGGGCCTCAGGGACAGATACGCAGTATTTT. The encoded protein is CASRRASGTDTQYF.

This clonotype was observed at least ten times. The V call is TRBV20-1, the J call TRBJ2-2; D is ambiguous. Germline V CDR1 and CDR2: DFQATT, SNEGSKA (reference sequence). The V gene lost 1 base and the J gene lost 3 bases, with 9 bases spanning the gap. This CDR3 comprises 14 residues. CDR3 loop: CSARAGVHTGELFF. CDR3 sequence (DNA): TGCAGTGCTAGAGCTGGGGTCCACACCGGGGAGCTGTTTTTT.

This clonotype showed up many times. This rearrangement joins TRBV5-1 to TRBJ2-7; 7 nucleotides line up with TRBD2. CDR1 and CDR2 from the germline V gene are SGHRS and YFSETQ. The CDR3 is 13 residues long. Trimming cost V 4 bases and J 3 bases; bases outside gene matches: 4. The CDR3 loop reads CASSLGLVYEQYF. The CDR3 DNA follows: TGCGCCAGCAGCCTCGGACTAGTCTACGAGCAGTACTTC.

This clonotype was found many times. This chain joins TRBV6-5 and TRBJ1-4, with D uncertain. This CDR3 region has 14 residues. The V end was cut by 2 bases, the J end by 6 bases, with 10 bases between. Germline lookup yields CDR1 MNHEY and CDR2 SVGAGI. The CDR3 reads CASSYAGRDEKLFF. Written as DNA, the CDR3 is TGTGCCAGCAGTTACGCGGGAAGGGATGAAAAACTGTTTTTT.

This clonotype has at least ten counts. V gene TRBV21-1 combines with J gene TRBJ2-1; the table calls TRBD2, which could not be checked here. TRBV21-1 is marked as a pseudogene. The CDR3 loop spans 18 amino acids. The CDR3 DNA sequence: TGTGCCAGCAGCAAAGGGGCCCTAGCGGGACGATCCTACAATGAGCAGTTCTTC. This translates into CASSKGALAGRSYNEQFF.

This clonotype was seen many times. The CDR3 DNA follows: TGTGCCAGCAGTCCCGGGACAGGGGGTGAAAAACTGTTTTTT. This gives the protein CASSPGTGGEKLFF. The chain carries TRBV12-3 or TRBV12-4 and TRBJ1-4; TRBD1 agrees at 11 bases. V trimming: 5 bases; J trimming: 7 bases; junction bases outside the gene matches: 3. The CDR3 is 14 residues long.

This clonotype came up many times. The J gene is TRBJ1-1, the V gene TRBV5-1, with TRBD1 matching 8 bases. Germline CDR1 is SGHRS and CDR2 is YFSETQ. The CDR3 runs to 16 residues. Trimming cost V 3 bases and J 0 bases; bases outside gene matches: 7. DNA of the CDR3: TGCGCCAGCAGCTACCGACAGGGGCTCATGAACACTGAAGCTTTCTTT. This codes for CASSYRQGLMNTEAFF.